This is a list of T cell receptor beta chains from one sample in a study of control samples from healthy donors and cancer patients. TCRdb's table, derived via immunoSEQ multiplex PCR, lists solely in-frame clones and lacks some. The data hold tens of thousands of clones, with approximately 91% observed a single time. Input material: PBMCs. These receptors all come from a woman in her 50s with colorectal cancer. Both conserved end residues are part of each CDR3. D genes are given only for firm matches. Rows give clone size only sometimes, using once, few, many, or a class for an expanded clone.

TRBV6-5,TRBJ1-2,.,.,TGTGCCAGCAGCGAGGGGAGGGGGGGATACTATGGCTACACCTTC,CASSEGRGGYYGYTF
TRBV4-3,TRBJ2-1,.,TRBD2,TGCGCCAGCAGCCAGGGTGGGAGGGAGTTCTTC,CASSQGGREFF
TRBV10-2,TRBJ2-6,.,TRBD1,TGCGCCAGCAGTGAGGGGTTCGCCAGGGGGCGTGGGGCCAACGTCCTGACTTTC,CASSEGFARGRGANVLTF
TRBV29-1,TRBJ2-5,few,TRBD2,TGCAGCGTTGAAGGGACTAGCGGGGAACAAGAGACCCAGTACTTC,CSVEGTSGEQETQYF
TRBV4-3,TRBJ1-1,.,.,TGCGCCAGCAGCCAAGATTTTGCGGGGAACACTGAAGCTTTCTTT,CASSQDFAGNTEAFF
TRBV27,TRBJ1-5,.,.,TGTGCCAGCGCGGGGTTAGGGGTTATCAATCAGCCCCAGCATTTT,CASAGLGVINQPQHF
TRBV6-9,TRBJ1-2,.,TRBD1,TGTGCCAGCAGCGAATCGACAGGGTGGCGGTGTGGCTACACCTTC,CASSESTGWRCGYTF
TRBV28,TRBJ1-1,.,.,TGTGCCAGCAGTCCGAGGGGCATGAACACTGAAGCTTTCTTT,CASSPRGMNTEAFF
TRBV24-1,TRBJ2-5,.,.,TGTGCCACCAATGGCAGGGCGGGAGAGACCCAGTACTTC,CATNGRAGETQYF
TRBV30,TRBJ2-2,.,.,TGTGCCTGGAGTCTGGGCACAGATTCCGGGGAGCTGTTTTTT,CAWSLGTDSGELFF
TRBV7-9,TRBJ1-6,.,.,TGTGCCAGCAGCCCACAGGGAGAGAGTTCACCCCTCCACTTT,CASSPQGESSPLHF
TRBV5-1,TRBJ1-1,.,.,TGCGCCAGCAGCACGGGGGTGAACACTGAAGCTTTCTTT,CASSTGVNTEAFF
TRBV5-4,TRBJ1-6,few,.,TGTGCCAGCAGCTTGGATGCGAGCTTCAATTCACCCCTCCACTTT,CASSLDASFNSPLHF
TRBV5-6,TRBJ2-5,.,TRBD2,TGTGCCAGCAGCTTGAAGCGGGGGGGCCAAGAGACCCAGTACTTC,CASSLKRGGQETQYF
TRBV10-1,TRBJ2-2,.,.,TGCGCCAGCAGTGAGGGACAGAACACCGGGGAGCTGTTTTTT,CASSEGQNTGELFF
TRBV29-1,TRBJ2-3,.,.,TGCAGCGTTTTGTTCATGGCGGATAGCACAGATACGCAGTATTTT,CSVLFMADSTDTQYF
TRBV5-1,TRBJ1-4,.,.,TGCGCCAGCAGCCCAATGCCGGCCACTAATGAAAAACTGTTTTTT,CASSPMPATNEKLFF
TRBV10-1,TRBJ2-3,.,.,TGCGCCAGCAGTGAAAATTTGAATACGCAGTATTTT,CASSENLNTQYF
TRBV15,TRBJ2-1,.,TRBD1,TGTGCCACCAGCAGAGCACCGGGACAGTCCTACAATGAGCAGTTCTTC,CATSRAPGQSYNEQFF
TRBV7-9,TRBJ1-5,.,TRBD1,TGTGCCAGCAGCTCGGACAGGGGCCAGCCCCAGCATTTT,CASSSDRGQPQHF
TRBV6-5,TRBJ2-1,once,.,TGTGCCAGCAGCCTCTACAATGAGCAGTTCTTC,CASSLYNEQFF
TRBV28,TRBJ1-4,.,.,TGTGCCAGCAGTTTAGGACGCCTTGAAAAACTGTTTTTT,CASSLGRLEKLFF
TRBV5-1,TRBJ2-2,.,.,TGCGCCAGCAGCTTTGGACAGAACACCGGGGAGCTGTTTTTT,CASSFGQNTGELFF
TRBV12-1,TRBJ1-5,.,.,TGTTCCAGCAGCTTTGAGTTTCAGCCCCAGCATTTT,CSSSFEFQPQHF
TRBV3-1/TRBV3-2,TRBJ1-1,.,.,TGTGCCAGCAGGGGTGAAGCTTTCTTT,CASRGEAFF
TRBV10-3,TRBJ2-3,.,TRBD2,TGTGCCATCAGTCAGACTAGCGGTAGATCAGATACGCAGTATTTT,CAISQTSGRSDTQYF
TRBV19,TRBJ2-1,.,TRBD2,TGTGCCAGTAGCAGCGGGGGGGCCGTCACGTACAATGAGCAGTTCTTC,CASSSGGAVTYNEQFF
TRBV6-5,TRBJ2-3,.,TRBD1,TGTGCCAGCAGCCGGGACAGAATCACAGATACGCAGTATTTT,CASSRDRITDTQYF
TRBV20-1,TRBJ1-2,.,.,TGCAGTGCTAGAGTCAGCTATGGCTACACCTTC,CSARVSYGYTF
TRBV11-1,TRBJ1-1,.,.,TGTGCCAGCAGTCCTCGGGGTGGGAACACTGAAGCTTTCTTT,CASSPRGGNTEAFF
TRBV7-8,TRBJ1-5,.,.,TGTGCCAGCAGCCAAGCAGGGAGGCAGTATCAGCCCCAGCATTTT,CASSQAGRQYQPQHF
TRBV7-9,TRBJ1-4,.,.,TGTGCCAGCAGCTTAGGGTGGAGTAATGAAAAACTGTTTTTT,CASSLGWSNEKLFF
TRBV28,TRBJ1-1,.,TRBD1,TGTGCCAGCAAGACAGGGGATTACGTAGCTTTCTTT,CASKTGDYVAFF
TRBV5-6,TRBJ2-3,few,TRBD2,TGTGCCAGCAGCTCGATGACTAGCGGGGGGGAAGATACGCAGTATTTT,CASSSMTSGGEDTQYF
TRBV7-2,TRBJ1-1,.,.,TGTGCCAGCAGCTTTTCGTACCGGGACACTGAAGCTTTCTTT,CASSFSYRDTEAFF
TRBV11-1,TRBJ1-1,.,.,TGTGCCAGCAGCTCCGGGTTACCCCCGAAAAACACTGAAGCTTTCTTT,CASSSGLPPKNTEAFF
TRBV7-9,TRBJ1-3,.,TRBD1,TGTGCCAGCAGAGACAGGGATGCAAACACCATATATTTT,CASRDRDANTIYF
TRBV3-1/TRBV3-2,TRBJ2-3,.,.,TGTGCCAGCAGCCAAGAATTTGCGTCTCTCGGCACAGATACGCAGTATTTT,CASSQEFASLGTDTQYF
TRBV15,TRBJ1-2,.,.,TGTGCCACCAGCAGACAGGGGAGGGAGGGCTACACCTTC,CATSRQGREGYTF
TRBV28,TRBJ1-2,.,.,TGTGCCAGCAGTCCATCTCCAGCTAACTATGGCTACACCTTC,CASSPSPANYGYTF
TRBV3-1/TRBV3-2,TRBJ2-6,once,TRBD1,TGTGCCAGCAGCCCCTCCGGGACAGGAGGCGTCCTGACTTTC,CASSPSGTGGVLTF
TRBV9,TRBJ2-3,.,TRBD2,TGTGCCAGCAGCGTAGGTGTGGGGGGGAACACAGATACGCAGTATTTT,CASSVGVGGNTDTQYF
TRBV4-1,TRBJ1-4,.,.,TGCGCCAGCAGCCAAGTCTCAAGGGCAGGAGCTAATGAAAAACTGTTTTTT,CASSQVSRAGANEKLFF
TRBV28,TRBJ1-3,.,TRBD1,TGTGCCAGCAGGAAAGACAGGGGCTCTGGAAACACCATATATTTT,CASRKDRGSGNTIYF
TRBV5-1,TRBJ1-4,.,.,TGCGCCAGTCAGGGAGATAATGAAAAACTGTTTTTT,CASQGDNEKLFF
TRBV5-1,TRBJ1-1,.,TRBD1,TGCGCCAGCGACCCGGGACAGGGGAAGGCTGAAGCTTTCTTT,CASDPGQGKAEAFF
TRBV7-2,TRBJ1-3,.,.,TGTGCCAGCAGCTTAGTCGCGAGGGGTTCTGGAAACACCATATATTTT,CASSLVARGSGNTIYF
TRBV3-1/TRBV3-2,TRBJ1-1,few,.,TGTGCCAGCAGCCATGACCAGGGAGCCATGAACACTGAAGCTTTCTTT,CASSHDQGAMNTEAFF
TRBV15,TRBJ2-2,.,TRBD1,TGTGCCACCAGCAGAGATCCCAACAGGGGGCACACCGGGGAGCTGTTTTTT,CATSRDPNRGHTGELFF
TRBV30,TRBJ1-1,.,TRBD1,TGTGCCTGGAAACCCGGGACAGCCGGTGAAGCTTTCTTT,CAWKPGTAGEAFF
TRBV7-8,TRBJ2-5,.,.,TGTGCCAGCAGCCCTAGCTGGGGGGTCCAAGAGACCCAGTACTTC,CASSPSWGVQETQYF
TRBV27,TRBJ1-5,few,TRBD1,TGTGCCAGCAGTTTGACAGGGGCTCTTAATCAGCCCCAGCATTTT,CASSLTGALNQPQHF